Following are 28 T cell receptor beta chains from one sample sequenced in a study of T cell changes during pregnancy in multiple sclerosis (dated 2019 in TCRdb). The method behind the library was the immunoSEQ multiplex PCR assay. TCRdb took this table from immuneACCESS and kept in-frame rearrangements with V and J called. Such tables lack part of the clones; where checked against another copy, unresolved V genes explain under half of the gap, and the rest is unexplained. This sample comprises 85,000 to 100,000 clones, around 94% of them detected only once. The ten largest clones capture roughly 3% of the sample. This sample comprised peripheral blood, obtained in the first trimester of pregnancy. The source is a female donor with multiple sclerosis, enrolled in a pregnancy study.

The chain recombines TRBV6-5 with TRBJ2-1; 9 bases are a match to TRBD2. The CDR3 consists of 15 residues. Germline V gene lookup returns CDR1 MNHEY and CDR2 SVGAGI. Losses at the gene ends were 5 bases for V and 0 bases for J; bases not matched to a gene: 2. The DNA of the CDR3 is TGTGCCAGCAGTAGCGGGGGGAGCTCCTACAATGAGCAGTTCTTC. Its protein is CASSSGGSSYNEQFF.

This clone is a singleton in its sample. The chain uses TRBV19 and TRBJ2-2, with a tentative D call TRBD2 (7 bases). Between the trimmed V and J ends, which lost 7 bases and 3 bases, there was a span of 18 bases. Per the germline V gene, CDR1 is LNHDA and CDR2 is SQIVND (reference sequence). The CDR3 runs to 16 residues. The DNA for the CDR3 is TGTGCCAGTATCTCTACGGGGGGCAGAGACACCGGGGAGCTGTTTTTT. The encoded protein is CASISTGGRDTGELFF.

The chain recombines TRBV9 with TRBJ2-3, with 11 bases lining up with TRBD2. With 2 bases clipped from V and 2 bases from J, the junction kept 4 bases outside the gene matches. The CDR3 extends over 16 amino acids. CDR1 and CDR2 from the germline V gene are SGDLS and YYNGEE. The CDR3 region has the DNA TGTGCCAGCAGCGTCGTAGCGGGGGGGACCACAGATACGCAGTATTTT. Translation gives CASSVVAGGTTDTQYF.

The V gene is TRBV7-8, the J gene TRBJ1-1; no clear D gene. The CDR3 is 14 amino acids. The V end lost 2 bases, the J end lost 1 base, and 8 bases lay between the germline ends. Germline CDR1 reads SGHVS; CDR2 reads FQNEAQ. DNA for the CDR3: TGTGCCAGCAGCTTATTTGGCCCGAACACTGAAGCTTTCTTT. It translates to CASSLFGPNTEAFF.

The chain links TRBV7-2 to TRBJ1-1, with 8 nucleotides matching TRBD1. The germline V gene encodes CDR1 SGHTA and CDR2 FQGNSA. The CDR3 length is 14 residues. V lost 2 bases and J lost 5; bases outside the gene matches: 4. CDR3 in DNA: TGTGCCAGCAGCTTATACAGGGGGTGGACTGAAGCTTTCTTT. Translated: CASSLYRGWTEAFF.

The chain links TRBV27 to TRBJ2-7; TRBD2 matches at 8 bases. Germline V gives CDR1 MNHEY, CDR2 SMNVEV (reference sequence). This CDR3 is built from 15 residues. V lost 1 base and J lost 6; bases outside the gene matches: 8. The CDR3 loop is CASSLWGLGGFEQYF. The CDR3 DNA follows: TGTGCCAGCAGTTTATGGGGACTAGGGGGGTTCGAGCAGTACTTC.

The chain uses TRBV7-9 and TRBJ1-1, with D perhaps TRBD1 (6 bases). Germline CDR1 is SEHNR and CDR2 is FQNEAQ (reference sequence). V dropped 0 bases and J dropped 1 base, with 12 bases sitting between them. The CDR3 sequence is 16 residues long. CDR3 DNA: TGTGCCAGCAGCTTAGCGGGGGGAGGGGGGAACACTGAAGCTTTCTTT. Translation: CASSLAGGGGNTEAFF.

The chain employs TRBV19 and TRBJ1-1; 7 nucleotides line up with TRBD1. Trimming at V came to 3 bases and at J to 0 bases, leaving 7 bases not matched to a gene. The CDR3 contains 16 residues. CDR1 is LNHDA, CDR2 SQIVND, per germline (reference sequence). CDR3 sequence reads: CASSIGQVKMNTEAFF. CDR3 DNA sequence: TGTGCCAGTAGTATCGGACAGGTTAAAATGAACACTGAAGCTTTCTTT.

The chain employs TRBV6-6 and TRBJ2-1; 8 bases line up with TRBD2. Germline loops: CDR1 MNHNY, CDR2 SVGAGI (reference sequence). V dropped 2 bases and J dropped 9; count of bases not matched to a gene: 12. The length of the CDR3 is 16 residues. The CDR3 spells CASSYLAERSGGEQFF. The CDR3 bases are TGTGCCAGCAGTTACCTCGCGGAGCGGAGCGGGGGTGAGCAGTTCTTC.

Of note for this clone: At the DNA level, this CDR3 is encoded by other sequences in the same sample as well. This chain uses TRBV25-1 with TRBJ2-5; a weak D match, TRBD1 (6 bases). CDR1 is MGHDK, CDR2 SYGVNS, per germline. The CDR3 contains 15 residues. V was shortened by 4 bases and J by 4 bases, with 16 bases between the two germline ends. The CDR3 bases are TGTGCCAGCAGTGCAACCAGGGGAGCAGGAGAGACCCAGTACTTC. As protein: CASSATRGAGETQYF. Combining the CDR3 with reference TRBV25-1 and TRBJ2-5 gives the whole variable domain EADIYQTPRYLVIGTGKKITLECSQTMGHDKMYWYQQDPGMELHLIHYSYGVNSTEKGDLSSESTVSRIRTEHFPLTLESARPSHTSQYLCASSATRGAGETQYFGPGTRLLVL.

The chain employs TRBV21-1 and TRBJ1-3; TRBD1, as called in the table, went unchecked against the DNA. TRBV21-1 is labeled a pseudogene. The CDR3 covers 16 residues. CDR3 protein: CASSDFTGETGNTIYF. CDR3 nucleotides: TGTGCCAGCAGCGACTTCACAGGGGAGACTGGAAACACCATATATTTT.

V and J are TRBV5-6 and TRBJ1-1; 7 positions agree with TRBD1. The V and J ends lost 2 bases and 0 bases, in that order; junction bases with no gene match: 7. There are 16 residues in the CDR3. Germline V CDR1 and CDR2: SGHDT, YYEEEE. The chain's CDR3 is CASSFLRGNMNTEAFF. CDR3 nucleotide sequence: TGTGCCAGCAGCTTTCTCAGGGGGAATATGAACACTGAAGCTTTCTTT.

V gene TRBV5-1 combines with J gene TRBJ2-1, with 8 bases aligning to TRBD2. CDR1 and CDR2 (germline): SGHRS, YFSETQ. There are 17 residues in the CDR3. Trimming at V came to 0 bases and at J to 3 bases, leaving 8 bases not matched to a gene. DNA for the CDR3: TGCGCCAGCAGCTTGGCGATTAGCGGGACTTACTACAATGAGCAGTTCTTC. Protein: CASSLAISGTYYNEQFF. Looking up the rest from reference TRBV5-1 and TRBJ2-1 gives the full variable domain: KAGVTQTPRYLIKTRGQQVTLSCSPISGHRSVSWYQQTPGQGLQFLFEYFSETQRNKGNFPGRFSGRQFSNSRSEMNVSTLELGDSALYLCASSLAISGTYYNEQFFGPGTRLTVL.

This clone came up once. V and J are TRBV29-1 and TRBJ2-1; 7 nucleotides agree with TRBD2. The CDR3 spans 14 residues. Germline assignment: CDR1 SQVTM and CDR2 ANQGSEA. The V segment lost 3 bases and the J segment 4 bases; nucleotides outside the gene matches: 6. CDR3 nucleotide sequence: TGCAGCGTTGAGGGGAGGGCAGGGTACAATGAGCAGTTCTTC. Translation gives CSVEGRAGYNEQFF.

This clone was observed a handful of times. The CDR3 is CASSPASGYNEQFF. The CDR3 DNA reads TGCGCCAGTTCCCCGGCTAGCGGCTACAATGAGCAGTTCTTC. The chain uses TRBV5-1 and TRBJ2-1; TRBD2 agrees at 7 bases. Germline V gene sequence: CDR1 SGHRS, CDR2 YFSETQ. V lost 8 bases and J lost 3; bases outside the gene matches: 8. The CDR3 contains 14 residues.

This chain's CDR3 is CASSSGVSETQYF. CDR3 coding DNA: TGTGCCAGCAGCTCAGGGGTTTCAGAGACCCAGTACTTC. The chain employs TRBV7-3 and TRBJ2-5, with a weak D call TRBD1 (6 bases). The CDR3 covers 13 residues. Deletions cut 4 bases from V and 4 bases from J, with 10 bases between. Germline-derived CDR1 and CDR2 are SGHTA and FQGTGA.

This chain links TRBV15 with TRBJ1-4; no reliable D call. CDR1 is LNHNV, CDR2 YYDKDF, per germline (reference sequence). This CDR3 spans 18 amino acids. Trimming shortened V by 3 bases and J by 7 bases, and 24 bases separated the two germline ends. Here the CDR3 DNA reads TGTGCCACCAGCAGCCAACCCCCCAGCTGGCGGGCGGGTGAAAAACTGTTTTTT. Protein: CATSSQPPSWRAGEKLFF. The full variable domain, its missing parts supplied by reference TRBV15 and TRBJ1-4, is DAMVIQNPRYQVTQFGKPVTLSCSQTLNHNVMYWYQQKSSQAPKLLFHYYDKDFNNEADTPDNFQSRRPNTSFCFLDIRSPGLGDTAMYLCATSSQPPSWRAGEKLFFGSGTQLSVL.

The gene calls are TRBV5-1 and TRBJ2-3, with 8 bases identical to TRBD2. Germline V CDR1 and CDR2: SGHRS, YFSETQ. Trimming removed 0 bases from V and 0 bases from J; junction bases left unmatched: 3. This CDR3 has 16 residues. Here the CDR3 reads CASSLVVAGSTDTQYF. The DNA of the CDR3 is TGCGCCAGCAGCTTGGTGGTAGCGGGGAGCACAGATACGCAGTATTTT.

This sequence joins TRBV18 and TRBJ1-5; weak D call: TRBD1 (5 bases). Germline loops: CDR1 KGHSH, CDR2 LQKENI. CDR3 length: 17 residues. V was pared by 1 base and J by 1 base, with 14 bases between. CDR3 bases: TGTGCCAGCTCACCACGTGGAAACCAGGGAAGCAATCAGCCCCAGCATTTT. It specifies CASSPRGNQGSNQPQHF.

The rearrangement uses TRBV5-1 and TRBJ2-3; 12 nucleotides agree with TRBD2. After removal of 2 bases from V and 3 bases from J, the junction contained 7 bases not matched to a gene. There are 17 residues in the CDR3. Germline assignment: CDR1 SGHRS and CDR2 YFSETQ. The CDR3 DNA follows: TGCGCCAGCAGCTTCTGGACTAGCGGGATTAGGACAGATACGCAGTATTTT. Encoded protein: CASSFWTSGIRTDTQYF.

The chain employs TRBV7-9 and TRBJ2-5; no clear D gene. The CDR3 covers 10 residues. Germline V gene sequence: CDR1 SEHNR, CDR2 FQNEAQ (reference sequence). Trimming removed 8 bases from V and 5 bases from J, with 6 bases in between. The CDR3 coding sequence is TGTGCCAGCGACGGGGAGACCCAGTACTTC. Amino acids: CASDGETQYF.

The chain joins TRBV27 to TRBJ2-7, with D possibly being TRBD1 (5 bases). The germline gives CDR1 MNHEY, CDR2 SMNVEV (reference sequence). The length of the CDR3 is 14 residues. Between the trimmed V and J ends, which lost 6 bases and 2 bases, there was a span of 14 bases. CDR3 nucleotides: TGTGCCAGCAGGCAACCCGGACAAGCCTACGAGCAGTACTTC. It encodes CASRQPGQAYEQYF.

The V gene is TRBV2, the J gene TRBJ1-5, with 8 bases lining up with TRBD1. V lost 1 base and J lost 6; bases outside the gene matches: 5. The CDR3 consists of 15 residues. Germline V gene lookup returns CDR1 SNHLY and CDR2 FYNNEI. The CDR3 here is CASSEGQGAFQPQHF. The CDR3 region has the DNA TGTGCCAGCAGTGAAGGCCAGGGGGCCTTTCAGCCCCAGCATTTT.

The V gene is TRBV15, the J gene TRBJ2-3; 11 bases match TRBD2. Germline V gene data show CDR1 as LNHNV and CDR2 as YYDKDF (reference sequence). The CDR3 spans 16 residues. Germline trimming cut 2 bases from V and 3 bases from J; bases unmatched to any gene: 4. The chain's CDR3 is CATSRPGLAVTDTQYF. The DNA of the CDR3 is TGTGCCACCAGCAGACCGGGACTAGCGGTGACAGATACGCAGTATTTT.

The chain uses TRBV7-2 and TRBJ1-1; 10 positions agree with TRBD1. J gave up 1 base and V 5 bases, and 4 bases lay outside the gene matches. CDR1 SGHTA and CDR2 FQGNSA come from the germline V gene. This CDR3 is built from 15 residues. CDR3 protein: CASSLRTGGNTEAFF. The CDR3, as DNA: TGTGCCAGCAGCCTACGGACAGGGGGGAACACTGAAGCTTTCTTT.

V usage is TRBV9 and J usage is TRBJ2-5, with TRBD2 matching 11 bases. Germline values: CDR1 SGDLS, CDR2 YYNGEE. V was clipped by 4 bases and J by 1 base; unmatched bases: 6. This CDR3 has 16 residues. The CDR3 reads CASSLGTSGLQETQYF. Here the CDR3 DNA reads TGTGCCAGCAGCCTGGGGACTAGCGGCCTCCAAGAGACCCAGTACTTC.

The V and J genes are TRBV30 and TRBJ2-1, with 8 nucleotides matching TRBD2. Germline loops: CDR1 GTSNPN, CDR2 SVGIG (reference sequence). V dropped 0 bases and J dropped 9; count of bases not matched to a gene: 10. The CDR3 runs to 15 residues. The chain's CDR3 is CAWSVGLAGLIEQFF. The CDR3, as DNA: TGTGCCTGGAGTGTTGGGTTAGCGGGATTGATTGAGCAGTTCTTC.

This rearrangement joins TRBV7-8 to TRBJ2-5; the match to TRBD2 covers 12 bases. The V gene end was trimmed by 0 bases and the J gene end by 1 base; junction bases not matched to a gene: 12. The CDR3 spans 20 residues. From germline, CDR1 is SGHVS and CDR2 FQNEAQ. In DNA form, the CDR3 reads TGTGCCAGCAGCTTAGCAGCGAGAGGACTAGCGGGATTGACCCAAGAGACCCAGTACTTC. It translates to CASSLAARGLAGLTQETQYF.